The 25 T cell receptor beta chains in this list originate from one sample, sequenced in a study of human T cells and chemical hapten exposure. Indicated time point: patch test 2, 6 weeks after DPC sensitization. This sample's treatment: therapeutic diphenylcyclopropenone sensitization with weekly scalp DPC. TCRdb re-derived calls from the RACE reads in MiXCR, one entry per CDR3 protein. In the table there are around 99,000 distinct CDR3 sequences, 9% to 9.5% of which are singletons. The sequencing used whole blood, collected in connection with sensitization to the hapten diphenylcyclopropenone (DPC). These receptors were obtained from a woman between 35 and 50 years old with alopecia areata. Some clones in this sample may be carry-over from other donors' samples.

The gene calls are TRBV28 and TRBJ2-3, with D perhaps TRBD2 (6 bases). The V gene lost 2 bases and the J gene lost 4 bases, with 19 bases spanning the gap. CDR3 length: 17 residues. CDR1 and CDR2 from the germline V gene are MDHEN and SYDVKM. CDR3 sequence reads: CASSLIGGGRASDTQYF. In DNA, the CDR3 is TGTGCCAGCAGTTTAATCGGGGGAGGCCGCGCGTCAGATACGCAGTATTTT.

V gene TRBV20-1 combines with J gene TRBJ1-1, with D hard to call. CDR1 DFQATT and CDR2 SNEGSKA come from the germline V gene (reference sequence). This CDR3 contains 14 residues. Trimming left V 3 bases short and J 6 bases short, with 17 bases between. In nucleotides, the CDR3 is TGCAGTGCTAGTTCGTCGGGATGGGCACCTGAAGCTTTCTTT. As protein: CSASSSGWAPEAFF.

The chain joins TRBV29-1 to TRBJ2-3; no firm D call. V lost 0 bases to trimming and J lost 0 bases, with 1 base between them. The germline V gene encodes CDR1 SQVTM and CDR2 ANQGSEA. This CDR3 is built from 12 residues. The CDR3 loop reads CSVEESTDTQYF. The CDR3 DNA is TGCAGCGTTGAAGAGAGCACAGATACGCAGTATTTT.

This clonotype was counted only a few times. The CDR3 DNA sequence: TGTGCCAGCAGTTTTTCGGAGTATCAGCCCCAGCATTTT. This sequence encodes CASSFSEYQPQHF. The chain has TRBV12-3 or TRBV12-4 and TRBJ1-5, with D uncertain. Trimming stripped 3 bases from V and 5 bases from J, with 8 bases between. This CDR3 has 13 residues.

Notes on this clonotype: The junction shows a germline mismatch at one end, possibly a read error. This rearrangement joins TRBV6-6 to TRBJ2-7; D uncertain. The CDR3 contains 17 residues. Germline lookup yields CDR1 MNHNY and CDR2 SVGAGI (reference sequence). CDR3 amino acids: CANSYHRRQPSSYEQYF. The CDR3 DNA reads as TGTGCCAACAGTTACCACAGACGGCAGCCTAGCTCCTACGAGCAGTACTTC.

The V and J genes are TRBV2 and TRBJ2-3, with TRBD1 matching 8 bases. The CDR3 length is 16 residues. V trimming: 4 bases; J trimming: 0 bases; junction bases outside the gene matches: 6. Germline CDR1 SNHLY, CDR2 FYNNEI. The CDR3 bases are TGTGCCAGCAGTGGGAGGGACAGGAGCAGCACAGATACGCAGTATTTT. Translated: CASSGRDRSSTDTQYF.

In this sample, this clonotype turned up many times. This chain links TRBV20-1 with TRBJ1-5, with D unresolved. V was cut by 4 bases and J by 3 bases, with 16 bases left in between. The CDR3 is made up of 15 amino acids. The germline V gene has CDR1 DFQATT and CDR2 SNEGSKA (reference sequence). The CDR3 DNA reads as TGCAGTGCTAAACAGTCCTCTGTTTTCAATCAGCCCCAGCATTTT. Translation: CSAKQSSVFNQPQHF.

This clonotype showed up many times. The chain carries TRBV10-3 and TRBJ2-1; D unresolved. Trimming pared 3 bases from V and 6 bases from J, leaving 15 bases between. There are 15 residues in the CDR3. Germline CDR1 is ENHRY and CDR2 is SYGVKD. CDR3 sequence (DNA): TGTGCCATCAGTGATTGGGAAAGAGGCGTCAATGAGCAGTTCTTC. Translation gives CAISDWERGVNEQFF.

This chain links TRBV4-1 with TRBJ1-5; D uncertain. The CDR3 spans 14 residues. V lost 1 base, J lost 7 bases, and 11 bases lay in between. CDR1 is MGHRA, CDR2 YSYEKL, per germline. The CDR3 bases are TGCGCCAGCAGCCAAGTCGGACTACCACAGCCCCAGCATTTT. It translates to CASSQVGLPQPQHF.

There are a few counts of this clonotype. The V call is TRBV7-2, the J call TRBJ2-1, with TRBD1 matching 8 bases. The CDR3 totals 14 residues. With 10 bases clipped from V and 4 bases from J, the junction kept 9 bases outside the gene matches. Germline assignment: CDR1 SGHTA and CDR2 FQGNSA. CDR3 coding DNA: TGTGCCACCGGGGGCAGGGGGCTATACAATGAGCAGTTCTTC. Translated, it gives CATGGRGLYNEQFF.

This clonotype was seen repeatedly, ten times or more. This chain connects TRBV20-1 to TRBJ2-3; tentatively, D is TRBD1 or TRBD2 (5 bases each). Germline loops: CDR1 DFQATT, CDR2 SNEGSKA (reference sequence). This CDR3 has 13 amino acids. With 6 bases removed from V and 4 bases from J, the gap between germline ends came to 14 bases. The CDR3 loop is CSASLVGADTQYF. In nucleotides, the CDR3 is TGCAGTGCCTCACTCGTGGGGGCAGATACGCAGTATTTT.

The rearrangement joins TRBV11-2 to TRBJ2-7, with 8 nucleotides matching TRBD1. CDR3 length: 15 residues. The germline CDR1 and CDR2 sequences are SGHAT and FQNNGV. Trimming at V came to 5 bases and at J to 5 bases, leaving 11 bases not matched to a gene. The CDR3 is CASSMWGTGRNEQYF. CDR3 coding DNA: TGTGCCAGCAGCATGTGGGGGACAGGTCGCAACGAGCAGTACTTC. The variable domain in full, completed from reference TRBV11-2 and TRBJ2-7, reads EAGVAQSPRYKIIEKRQSVAFWCNPISGHATLYWYQQILGQGPKLLIQFQNNGVVDDSQLPKDRFSAERLKGVDSTLKIQPAKLEDSAVYLCASSMWGTGRNEQYFGPGTRLTVT.

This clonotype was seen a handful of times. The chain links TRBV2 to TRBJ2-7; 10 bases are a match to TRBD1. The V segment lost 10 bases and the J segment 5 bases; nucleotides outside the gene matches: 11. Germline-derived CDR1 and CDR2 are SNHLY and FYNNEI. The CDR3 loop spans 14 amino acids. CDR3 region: CANSETGGYHEQYF. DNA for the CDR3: TGTGCCAACTCAGAGACAGGGGGCTACCACGAGCAGTACTTC.

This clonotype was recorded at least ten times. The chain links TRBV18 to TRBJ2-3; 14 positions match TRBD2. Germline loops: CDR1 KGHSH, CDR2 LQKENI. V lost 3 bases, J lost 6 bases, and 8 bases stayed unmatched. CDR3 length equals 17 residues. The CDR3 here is CASSPPGTSGGGDTQYF. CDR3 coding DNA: TGTGCCAGCTCACCCCCCGGGACTAGCGGGGGTGGGGATACGCAGTATTTT.

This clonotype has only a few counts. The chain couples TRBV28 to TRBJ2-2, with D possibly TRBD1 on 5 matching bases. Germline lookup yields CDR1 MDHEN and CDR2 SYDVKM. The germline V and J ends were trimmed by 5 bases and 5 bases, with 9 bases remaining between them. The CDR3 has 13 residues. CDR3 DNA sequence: TGTGCCAGCAGTAGACAGAGAACCGGGGAGCTGTTTTTT. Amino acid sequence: CASSRQRTGELFF.

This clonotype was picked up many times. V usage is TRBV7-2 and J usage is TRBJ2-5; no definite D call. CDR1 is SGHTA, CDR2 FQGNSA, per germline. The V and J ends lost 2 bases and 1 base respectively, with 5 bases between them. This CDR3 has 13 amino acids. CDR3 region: CASSLSIQETQYF. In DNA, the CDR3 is TGTGCCAGCAGCTTAAGTATCCAAGAGACCCAGTACTTC.

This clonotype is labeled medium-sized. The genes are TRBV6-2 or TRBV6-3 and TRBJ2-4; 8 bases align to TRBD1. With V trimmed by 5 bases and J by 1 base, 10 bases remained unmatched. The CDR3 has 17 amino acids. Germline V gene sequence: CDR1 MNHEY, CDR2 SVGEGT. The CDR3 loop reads CASSTRTGPGAKNIQYF. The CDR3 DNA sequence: TGTGCCAGCAGTACGAGGACAGGGCCAGGGGCCAAAAACATTCAGTACTTC.

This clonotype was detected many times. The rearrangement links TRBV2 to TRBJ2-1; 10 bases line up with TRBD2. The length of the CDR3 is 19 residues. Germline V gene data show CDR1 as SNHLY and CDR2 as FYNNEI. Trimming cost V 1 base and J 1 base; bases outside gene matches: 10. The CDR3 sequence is CASSEGAGGPFGSYNEQFF. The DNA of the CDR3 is TGTGCCAGCAGTGAAGGAGCGGGGGGGCCTTTTGGGTCCTACAATGAGCAGTTCTTC. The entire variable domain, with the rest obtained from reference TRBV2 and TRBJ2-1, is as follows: EPEVTQTPSHQVTQMGQEVILRCVPISNHLYFYWYRQILGQKVEFLVSFYNNEISEKSEIFDDQFSVERPDGSNFTLKIRSTKLEDSAMYFCASSEGAGGPFGSYNEQFFGPGTRLTVL.

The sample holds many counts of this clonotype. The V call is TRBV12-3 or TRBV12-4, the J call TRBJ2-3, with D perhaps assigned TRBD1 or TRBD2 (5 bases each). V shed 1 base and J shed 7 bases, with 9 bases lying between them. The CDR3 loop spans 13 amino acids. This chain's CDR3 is CASSLGGTYTQYF. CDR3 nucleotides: TGTGCCAGCAGTTTAGGGGGGACCTATACGCAGTATTTT.

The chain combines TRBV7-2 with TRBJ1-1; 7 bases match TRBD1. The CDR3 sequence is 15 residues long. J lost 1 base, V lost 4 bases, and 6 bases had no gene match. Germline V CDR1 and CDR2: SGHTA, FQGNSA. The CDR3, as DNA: TGTGCCAGCAGCTCCCCATGGACAGGGAACACTGAAGCTTTCTTT. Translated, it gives CASSSPWTGNTEAFF.

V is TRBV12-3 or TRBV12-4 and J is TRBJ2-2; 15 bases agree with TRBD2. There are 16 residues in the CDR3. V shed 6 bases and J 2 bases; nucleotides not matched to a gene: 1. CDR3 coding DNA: TGTGCCAGCAGGGGACTAGCGGGGGGTAACACCGGGGAGCTGTTTTTT. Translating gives CASRGLAGGNTGELFF.

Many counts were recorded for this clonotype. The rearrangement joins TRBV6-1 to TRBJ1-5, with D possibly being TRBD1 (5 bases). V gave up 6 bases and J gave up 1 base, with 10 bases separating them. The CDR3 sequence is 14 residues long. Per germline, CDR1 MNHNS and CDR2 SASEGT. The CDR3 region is CASSQGRSNQPQHF. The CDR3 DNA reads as TGTGCCAGCAGCCAGGGACGAAGCAATCAGCCCCAGCATTTT.

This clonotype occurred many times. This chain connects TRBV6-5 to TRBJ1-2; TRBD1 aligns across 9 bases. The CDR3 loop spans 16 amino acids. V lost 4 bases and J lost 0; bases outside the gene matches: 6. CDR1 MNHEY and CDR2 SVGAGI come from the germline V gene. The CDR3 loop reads CASSSGTGRANYGYTF. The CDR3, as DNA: TGTGCCAGCAGTTCTGGGACAGGGCGCGCTAACTATGGCTACACCTTC.

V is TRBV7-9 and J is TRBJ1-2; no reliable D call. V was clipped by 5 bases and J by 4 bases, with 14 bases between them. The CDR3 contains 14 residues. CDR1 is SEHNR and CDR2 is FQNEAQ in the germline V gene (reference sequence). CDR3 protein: CASSLGLSSYGYTF. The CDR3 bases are TGTGCCAGCAGCCTCGGACTGTCTTCCTATGGCTACACCTTC.

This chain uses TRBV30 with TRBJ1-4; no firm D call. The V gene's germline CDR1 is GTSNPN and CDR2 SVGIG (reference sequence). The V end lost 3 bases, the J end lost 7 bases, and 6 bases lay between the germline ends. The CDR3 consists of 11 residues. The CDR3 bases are TGTGCCTGGAGCTTAGGTGAAAAACTGTTTTTT. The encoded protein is CAWSLGEKLFF.